This T cell receptor (beta chain) was recovered during a study of blood T cells in healthy people across ages. Study-wide results and limits: Long-lived donors carried more naive CD4+ cells and greater diversity than aged donors.

Collection of 8.5 to 10 milliliters of peripheral blood was performed for each donor. Notes on this clonotype: Its antigen is not identified.

Using a J-beta primer mix together with a sample-barcoded 5' primer, a second PCR was run for roughly 7 to 12 cycles. TCRdb fed the 5' RACE reads into MiXCR, producing one record per CDR3 protein. In the table there are around 970,000 distinct CDR3 sequences, roughly 47% of which are singletons. The sequenced sample was blood. This receptor was identified in a woman aged 55-70 years in good health.

The CDR3 DNA sequence: TGCAGCGCCTCCCCCGATGGGGACATTCAGTACTTC. Its protein product is CSASPDGDIQYF. The chain employs TRBV29-1 and TRBJ2-4, with D hard to call. Trimming left V 7 bases short and J 8 bases short, with 15 bases between. Germline V gives CDR1 SQVTM, CDR2 ANQGSEA. The CDR3 consists of 12 residues.